This record looks at one TCR beta chain sequence and its context. This record belongs to a study of cytomegalovirus exposure and HLA in healthy donors. CDR3 length: 15 residues. The germline CDR1 and CDR2 sequences are MNHEY and SMNVEV (reference sequence). With 2 bases clipped from V and 7 bases from J, the junction kept 7 bases outside the gene matches. 60 Vbeta and 13 Jbeta primers were used in PCR. Method: immunoSEQ multiplex PCR; TCRdb's copy keeps in-frame clones and lacks some. The table shows roughly 90,000 clones, with about three quarters occurring only once. The specimen was PBMCs. J is TRBJ2-7 and V is TRBV27, with 11 bases matching TRBD2. This TCR was sampled from a woman in her thirties or forties in good health and CMV-seropositive. The CDR3 is CASSLLAGGLGEQYF. In DNA, the CDR3 is TGTGCCAGCAGTTTACTAGCGGGAGGACTAGGGGAGCAGTACTTC.